Listed below are T cell receptor beta chains from one sample, sequenced in a study of cytomegalovirus exposure and HLA in healthy donors. Sequencing was performed with immunoSEQ multiplex PCR; in TCRdb, only in-frame clones are kept and a portion is missing. The table lists more than 100,000 clones, approximately 71% of them singletons, with approximately 0.94% in the top ten. The sample comprised PBMCs. The receptors here all came from an older woman in good health and CMV-seronegative. The CDR3 runs from the conserved cysteine through the conserved F or W. The D gene is left open where the match is weak. Size values are once, few and many counts, or a class for expanded clones, and some rows have none.

D: TRBD2
J: TRBJ2-3
V: TRBV5-1
size: -
DNA: TGCGCCAGCAGCTTTGCCGGGACTAGCGGCACAGATACGCAGTATTTT
CDR3: CASSFAGTSGTDTQYF

D: TRBD2
J: TRBJ2-7
V: TRBV9
size: -
DNA: TGTGCCAGCAGCAAAGACGGACTAGCGGTCTCCTACGAGCAGTACTTC
CDR3: CASSKDGLAVSYEQYF

D: -
J: TRBJ2-3
V: TRBV7-3
size: few
DNA: TGTGCCAGCAGCTTAACGTCGGAAGGGGGTGGCACAGATACGCAGTATTTT
CDR3: CASSLTSEGGGTDTQYF

D: TRBD2
J: TRBJ2-1
V: TRBV5-4
size: -
DNA: TGTGCCAGCAGCAAGACTAGCGGAGAGGGCTACAATGAGCAGTTCTTC
CDR3: CASSKTSGEGYNEQFF

D: TRBD1
J: TRBJ1-4
V: TRBV4-1
size: -
DNA: TGCGCCAGCAGCCAAGTTGGGACAGGGTATGAAAAACTGTTTTTT
CDR3: CASSQVGTGYEKLFF

D: TRBD1
J: TRBJ1-5
V: TRBV27
size: once
DNA: TGTGCCAGCAGTCCATATCAGGACAGGGGGCAGCCCCAGCATTTT
CDR3: CASSPYQDRGQPQHF

D: -
J: TRBJ1-2
V: TRBV28
size: -
DNA: TGTGCCAGCAGTTTTCAGAACTATGGCTACACCTTC
CDR3: CASSFQNYGYTF

D: TRBD1
J: TRBJ1-2
V: TRBV28
size: -
DNA: TGTGCCAGCAGTTTATGGCACGTAGGACAGGGGGCTGGCTACACCTTC
CDR3: CASSLWHVGQGAGYTF

D: TRBD1
J: TRBJ2-7
V: TRBV5-4
size: -
DNA: TGTGCCAGCAGCTTGGACAGGGGGTCCTACGAGCAGTACTTC
CDR3: CASSLDRGSYEQYF

D: -
J: TRBJ2-4
V: TRBV5-8
size: -
DNA: TGTGCCAGCAGCTTTTGGTCTATCACCAAAGCCAAAAACATTCAGTACTTC
CDR3: CASSFWSITKAKNIQYF

D: TRBD1
J: TRBJ2-6
V: TRBV28
size: -
DNA: TGTGCCAGTAAAGGACAGGGGAAACCTGGGGCCAACGTCCTGACTTTC
CDR3: CASKGQGKPGANVLTF

D: -
J: TRBJ2-5
V: TRBV2
size: few
DNA: TGTGCCAGCAGTGAGGGCGGGGTAGGAGAGACCCAGTACTTC
CDR3: CASSEGGVGETQYF

D: -
J: TRBJ1-1
V: TRBV28
size: once
DNA: TGTGCCAGCGGGGGGGGCAGCACCTGGTTCGGAGCTTTCTTT
CDR3: CASGGGSTWFGAFF

D: -
J: TRBJ2-2
V: TRBV19
size: -
DNA: TGTGCCAGTAGTCCACGACTAGCGAACACCGGGGAGCTGTTTTTT
CDR3: CASSPRLANTGELFF

D: TRBD2
J: TRBJ2-1
V: TRBV4-1
size: -
DNA: TGCGCCAGCAGCCACCTAGCGGGAGACGACAATGAGCAGTTCTTC
CDR3: CASSHLAGDDNEQFF

D: -
J: TRBJ1-2
V: TRBV27
size: -
DNA: TGTGCCAGCAGTTTAGGGGGGAATGGCTACACCTTC
CDR3: CASSLGGNGYTF

D: -
J: TRBJ2-3
V: TRBV27
size: -
DNA: TGTGCCAGCAGTTCCGCAGGGAGCACAGATACGCAGTATTTT
CDR3: CASSSAGSTDTQYF